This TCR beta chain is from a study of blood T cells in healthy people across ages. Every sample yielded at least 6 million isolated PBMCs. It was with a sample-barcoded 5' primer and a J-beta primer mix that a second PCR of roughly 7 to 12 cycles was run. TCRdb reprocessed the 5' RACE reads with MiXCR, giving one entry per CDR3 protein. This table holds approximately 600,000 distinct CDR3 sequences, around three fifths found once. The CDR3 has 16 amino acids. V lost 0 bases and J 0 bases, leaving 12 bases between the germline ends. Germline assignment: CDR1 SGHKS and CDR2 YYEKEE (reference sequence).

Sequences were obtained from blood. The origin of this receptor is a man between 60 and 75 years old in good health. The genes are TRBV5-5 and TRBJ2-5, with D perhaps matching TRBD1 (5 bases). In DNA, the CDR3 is TGTGCCAGCAGCTTGGTTTCCAGGGTAGACCAAGAGACCCAGTACTTC. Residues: CASSLVSRVDQETQYF.